These T cell receptor beta chains were read from a single sample in a study of vaccination and CD4 T cells after COVID-19. MiXCR was run by TCRdb on the PCR reads, yielding one entry per CDR3 protein. This table holds fewer than 2,500 distinct CDR3 sequences, 20% to 25% found once. Which antigens these TCRs recognize remains unknown. Sample: CD4+ T cells from blood, cultured in vitro. The receptors originated from a human donor in good health. Both conserved end residues are part of each CDR3. Each record gives: D gene, clone size, V gene, J gene, CDR3 DNA, CDR3 protein. A D gene is named only where the DNA matches it firmly. Only part of the rows carry a size: once, few, many, or a class if the clone is expanded.

D gene: TRBD1
clone size: few
V gene: TRBV19
J gene: TRBJ1-5
CDR3 DNA: TGTGCCAGTAGTCCCGGACAGGGCAATCAGCCCCAGCATTTT
CDR3 protein: CASSPGQGNQPQHF

D gene: .
clone size: .
V gene: TRBV18
J gene: TRBJ2-5
CDR3 DNA: TGTGCCAGCTCACCAAGCGGGCGGGCGGAGACCCAGTACTTC
CDR3 protein: CASSPSGRAETQYF

D gene: .
clone size: few
V gene: TRBV28
J gene: TRBJ1-2
CDR3 DNA: TGTGCCAGCAGTTTAGCGACGGTCTATGGCTACACCTTC
CDR3 protein: CASSLATVYGYTF

D gene: .
clone size: .
V gene: TRBV15
J gene: TRBJ2-3
CDR3 DNA: TGTGCCACCAGCAGAGTCAGCACGGCCTCTCTCCGCACAGATACGCGGTATTTT
CDR3 protein: CATSRVSTASLRTDTRYF

D gene: .
clone size: medium-sized
V gene: TRBV7-2
J gene: TRBJ1-5
CDR3 DNA: TGTGCCAGCAGCTTGGGGGTCGGGTATAGCAATCAGCCCCAGCATTTT
CDR3 protein: CASSLGVGYSNQPQHF

D gene: .
clone size: .
V gene: TRBV2
J gene: TRBJ2-7
CDR3 DNA: TGTGCCAGCAGTGAGGGACTTTTACCCTCCTACGAGCAGTACTTC
CDR3 protein: CASSEGLLPSYEQYF

D gene: .
clone size: .
V gene: TRBV12-1
J gene: TRBJ1-2
CDR3 DNA: TGTGCCAGCAGCTCCCCTTCTGAGGCGAACTATGGCTACACCTTC
CDR3 protein: CASSSPSEANYGYTF

D gene: .
clone size: few
V gene: TRBV7-3
J gene: TRBJ1-2
CDR3 DNA: TGTGCCAGCAGCTTAACGGCCGCAGGGGATGGCTACACCTTC
CDR3 protein: CASSLTAAGDGYTF

D gene: .
clone size: .
V gene: TRBV7-9
J gene: TRBJ2-2
CDR3 DNA: TGTGCCAGCAGCTCGACAGAGCTAAACACCGGGGAGCTGTTTTTT
CDR3 protein: CASSSTELNTGELFF

D gene: TRBD1
clone size: medium-sized
V gene: TRBV20-1
J gene: TRBJ2-3
CDR3 DNA: TGCAGTGCTAGGTCTTCTAGGACAGGGGGCAGAACAGATACGCAGTATTTT
CDR3 protein: CSARSSRTGGRTDTQYF

D gene: TRBD2
clone size: .
V gene: TRBV30
J gene: TRBJ2-7
CDR3 DNA: TGTGCCTGGAGGCTATCTGGGGGGGCCTACGAGCAGTACTTC
CDR3 protein: CAWRLSGGAYEQYF

D gene: .
clone size: few
V gene: TRBV7-8
J gene: TRBJ2-7
CDR3 DNA: TGTGCCTCCCTGGCAGGAGAAACCGCCTACGAGCAGTACTTC
CDR3 protein: CASLAGETAYEQYF

D gene: TRBD2
clone size: .
V gene: TRBV12-3/TRBV12-4
J gene: TRBJ2-4
CDR3 DNA: TGTGCCAGCACCCCGACTAGCGGGTTAGCCAAAAACATTCAGTACTTC
CDR3 protein: CASTPTSGLAKNIQYF

D gene: .
clone size: medium-sized
V gene: TRBV20-1
J gene: TRBJ1-6
CDR3 DNA: TGCAGTGCTAGAGATAGGGGTTCGCCTAATTCACCCCTCCACTTT
CDR3 protein: CSARDRGSPNSPLHF

D gene: .
clone size: medium-sized
V gene: TRBV7-2
J gene: TRBJ1-1
CDR3 DNA: TGTGCCAGCAGCCTATCGGACAGTAGAGCTTTCTTT
CDR3 protein: CASSLSDSRAFF

D gene: TRBD1
clone size: .
V gene: TRBV9
J gene: TRBJ1-3
CDR3 DNA: TGTGCCAGCAGCGTAGTGACAGGGGGCTCTGGAAACACCATATATTTT
CDR3 protein: CASSVVTGGSGNTIYF

D gene: TRBD2
clone size: few
V gene: TRBV28
J gene: TRBJ2-3
CDR3 DNA: TGTGCCAGCAGTTTATTAGCGGGAGTATCTACGCAGTATTTT
CDR3 protein: CASSLLAGVSTQYF

D gene: .
clone size: medium-sized
V gene: TRBV19
J gene: TRBJ1-1
CDR3 DNA: TGTGCCAGTAGTATGGGGGGTTGGACTGAAGCTTTCTTT
CDR3 protein: CASSMGGWTEAFF

D gene: .
clone size: few
V gene: TRBV6-1
J gene: TRBJ2-3
CDR3 DNA: TGTGCCAGCGGCCTGGGAGCGCTGGAGACAGATACGCAGTATTTT
CDR3 protein: CASGLGALETDTQYF

D gene: .
clone size: .
V gene: TRBV21-1
J gene: TRBJ1-3
CDR3 DNA: TGTGCCCGGGGACAGCGTAACACCATATATTTT
CDR3 protein: CARGQRNTIYF

D gene: .
clone size: .
V gene: TRBV19
J gene: TRBJ2-7
CDR3 DNA: TGTGCCAGGCCTACATTGGGGGACGCCTACGAGCAGTACTTC
CDR3 protein: CARPTLGDAYEQYF

D gene: .
clone size: few
V gene: TRBV5-8
J gene: TRBJ1-5
CDR3 DNA: TGTGCCAGCAGCGGTGGGACGCGGTATAGCAATCAGCCCCAGCATTTT
CDR3 protein: CASSGGTRYSNQPQHF

D gene: .
clone size: .
V gene: TRBV7-9
J gene: TRBJ1-4
CDR3 DNA: TGTGCCAGCTCGGGAGGTACAAATAATGAAAAACTGTTTTTT
CDR3 protein: CASSGGTNNEKLFF

D gene: TRBD1
clone size: medium-sized
V gene: TRBV7-2
J gene: TRBJ1-2
CDR3 DNA: TGTGCCAGCAGCTTAGCGAGACAGGGCTATGGCTACACCTTC
CDR3 protein: CASSLARQGYGYTF